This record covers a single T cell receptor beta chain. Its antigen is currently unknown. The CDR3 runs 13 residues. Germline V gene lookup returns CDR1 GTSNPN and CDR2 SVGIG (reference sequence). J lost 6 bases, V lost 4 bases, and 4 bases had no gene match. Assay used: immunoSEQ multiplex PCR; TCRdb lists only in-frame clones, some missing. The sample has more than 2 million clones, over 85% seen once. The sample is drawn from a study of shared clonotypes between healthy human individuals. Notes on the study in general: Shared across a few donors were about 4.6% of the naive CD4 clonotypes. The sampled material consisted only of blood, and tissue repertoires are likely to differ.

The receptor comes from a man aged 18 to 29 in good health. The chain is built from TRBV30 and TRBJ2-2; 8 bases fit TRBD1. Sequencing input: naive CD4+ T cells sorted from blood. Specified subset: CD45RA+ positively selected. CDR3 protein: CAWKGQAAGELFF. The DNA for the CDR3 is TGTGCCTGGAAGGGACAGGCGGCCGGGGAGCTGTTTTTT.